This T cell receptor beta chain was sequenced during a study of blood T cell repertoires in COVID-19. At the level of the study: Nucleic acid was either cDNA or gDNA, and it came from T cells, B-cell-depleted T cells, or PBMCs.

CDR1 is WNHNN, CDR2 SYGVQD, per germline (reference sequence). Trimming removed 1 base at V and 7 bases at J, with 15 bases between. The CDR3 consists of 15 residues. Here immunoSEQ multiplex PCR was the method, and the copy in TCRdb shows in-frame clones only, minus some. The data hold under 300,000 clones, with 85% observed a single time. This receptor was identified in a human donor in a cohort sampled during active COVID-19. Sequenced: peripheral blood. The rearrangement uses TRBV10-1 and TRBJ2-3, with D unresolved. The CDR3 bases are TGCGCCAGCAGTGAGTTGGCCACCGGAGTATATACGCAGTATTTT. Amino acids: CASSELATGVYTQYF.